One sample yielded the 9 T cell receptor beta chains listed below, sequenced in a study of blood T cell repertoires in COVID-19. Profiling relied on immunoSEQ multiplex PCR, and the TCRdb table lists in-frame clones only, not all of them. The data hold 50,000 to 80,000 clones, with 88% observed a single time. The source material was PBMCs or T cells enriched from blood (not recorded which). These receptors all stem from a woman aged 40-49 years who had recovered from COVID-19.

The J gene is TRBJ2-7, the V gene TRBV5-1; possible D gene TRBD1, 6 bases. Germline CDR1 and CDR2: SGHRS and YFSETQ. Trimming stripped 5 bases from V and 1 base from J, with 10 bases between. The CDR3 consists of 13 residues. The CDR3 loop is CASREDRSYEQYF. The CDR3 bases are TGCGCCAGCAGGGAGGACAGATCCTACGAGCAGTACTTC.

CDR3 DNA: TGCGCCAGCAGCTGGACAGGGTTGAACACTGAAGCTTTCTTT. It encodes CASSWTGLNTEAFF. The chain is built from TRBV5-1 and TRBJ1-1; 8 bases are a match to TRBD1. The J segment lost 0 bases and the V segment lost 3 bases, leaving 1 base of the junction unmatched. Germline V lookup: CDR1 SGHRS, CDR2 YFSETQ. There are 14 residues in the CDR3.

This chain links TRBV11-3 with TRBJ2-1; 10 nucleotides align to TRBD2. Germline V gene sequence: CDR1 SGHNT, CDR2 YENEEA. The V segment lost 5 bases and the J segment 8 bases; nucleotides outside the gene matches: 6. The CDR3 extends over 14 amino acids. The CDR3 sequence: CASSVSGGMDEQFF. DNA of the CDR3: TGTGCCAGCAGCGTTAGCGGGGGGATGGATGAGCAGTTCTTC.

This clone was picked up a small number of times. The V call is TRBV19, the J call TRBJ2-1; possibly TRBD2 for D (5 bases). V lost 3 bases, J lost 4 bases, and 13 bases lay in between. The CDR3 spans 15 residues. Germline CDR1 and CDR2: LNHDA and SQIVND (reference sequence). The CDR3 coding sequence is TGTGCCAGTAGTATCTCACGTGGAGGTTACAATGAGCAGTTCTTC. It yields the protein CASSISRGGYNEQFF. The full variable domain, in which reference TRBV19 and TRBJ2-1 provide the parts outside the CDR3, is DGGITQSPKYLFRKEGQNVTLSCEQNLNHDAMYWYRQDPGQGLRLIYYSQIVNDFQKGDIAEGYSVSREKKESFPLTVTSAQKNPTAFYLCASSISRGGYNEQFFGPGTRLTVL.

Concerning this clone itself: Sequence at one end of the junction differs from germline and may be a read error. The chain couples TRBV29-1 to TRBJ1-2; D not certain. The CDR3 is made up of 8 amino acids. Germline CDR1 and CDR2: SQVTM and ANQGSEA. In DNA, the CDR3 is TGCAGCGTTGATGAGTTTAACTTC. This gives the protein CSVDEFNF.

V gene TRBV7-8 combines with J gene TRBJ2-6; TRBD1 aligns across 9 bases. Germline-derived CDR1 and CDR2 are SGHVS and FQNEAQ. CDR3 length equals 17 residues. Trimming cost V 5 bases and J 3 bases; bases outside gene matches: 8. The CDR3 spells CASSPPQGAIGANVLTF. DNA for the CDR3: TGTGCCAGCAGCCCGCCACAGGGGGCTATTGGGGCCAACGTCCTGACTTTC.

This clone appeared once. This chain uses TRBV3-1 (or the pseudogene TRBV3-2) with TRBJ2-3; D is perhaps TRBD2 (5 bases). Trimming removed 4 bases from V and 1 base from J, with 9 bases in between. Germline V lookup: CDR1 LGHDT, CDR2 YNNKEL (reference sequence). The CDR3 has 14 residues. The CDR3, as DNA: TGTGCCAGCAGCCTCGCAGCGGGCACAGATACGCAGTATTTT. This codes for CASSLAAGTDTQYF.

This chain uses TRBV11-3 with TRBJ2-5, with 12 nucleotides matching TRBD2. The CDR3 contains 16 residues. With 0 bases clipped from V and 5 bases from J, the junction kept 4 bases outside the gene matches. Per germline, CDR1 SGHNT and CDR2 YENEEA. The chain's CDR3 is CASSLDFLAGGETQYF. CDR3 coding DNA: TGTGCCAGCAGCTTAGATTTCCTAGCGGGGGGGGAGACCCAGTACTTC.

This chain connects TRBV18 to TRBJ2-7; D perhaps matches TRBD2 (5 bases). The V gene's germline CDR1 is KGHSH and CDR2 LQKENI. CDR3 length: 14 residues. Deletions cut 3 bases from V and 5 bases from J, with 14 bases between. CDR3 sequence (DNA): TGTGCCAGCTCACCGGAACAAGGGAGCCACGAGCAGTACTTC. Translated, it gives CASSPEQGSHEQYF.